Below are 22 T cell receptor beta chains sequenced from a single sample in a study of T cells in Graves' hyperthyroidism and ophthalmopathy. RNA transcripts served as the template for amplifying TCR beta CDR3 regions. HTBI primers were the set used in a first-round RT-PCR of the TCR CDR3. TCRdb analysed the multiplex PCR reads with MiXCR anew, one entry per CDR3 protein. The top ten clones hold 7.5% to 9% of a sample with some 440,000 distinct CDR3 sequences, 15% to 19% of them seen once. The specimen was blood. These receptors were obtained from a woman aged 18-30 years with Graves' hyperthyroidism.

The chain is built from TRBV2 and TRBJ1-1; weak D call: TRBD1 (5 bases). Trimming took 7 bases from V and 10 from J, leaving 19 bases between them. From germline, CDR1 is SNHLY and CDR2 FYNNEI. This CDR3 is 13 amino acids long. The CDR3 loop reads CASKNRKSRIAFF. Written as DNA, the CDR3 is TGTGCCAGCAAAAACAGGAAGTCACGAATAGCTTTCTTT.

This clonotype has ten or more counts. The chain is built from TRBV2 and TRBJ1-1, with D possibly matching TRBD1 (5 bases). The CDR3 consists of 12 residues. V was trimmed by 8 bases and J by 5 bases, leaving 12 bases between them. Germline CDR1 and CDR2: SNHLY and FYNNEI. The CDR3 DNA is TGTGCCAGCCGCGGGGGGAGGACTGAAGCTTTCTTT. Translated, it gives CASRGGRTEAFF.

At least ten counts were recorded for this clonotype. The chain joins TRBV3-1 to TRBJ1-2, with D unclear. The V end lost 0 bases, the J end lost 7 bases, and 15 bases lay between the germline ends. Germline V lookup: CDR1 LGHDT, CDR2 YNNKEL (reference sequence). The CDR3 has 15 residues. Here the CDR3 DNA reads TGTGCCAGCAGCCAAGAAATCGAAGGGTACTCTGGCTACACCTTC. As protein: CASSQEIEGYSGYTF.

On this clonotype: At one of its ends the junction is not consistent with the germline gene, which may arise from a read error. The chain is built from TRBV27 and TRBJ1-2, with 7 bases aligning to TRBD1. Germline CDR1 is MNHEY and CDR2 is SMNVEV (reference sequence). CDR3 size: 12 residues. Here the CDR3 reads CASSTGNYGHTF. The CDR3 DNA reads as TGTGCCAGTTCGACAGGGAACTATGGCCACACCTTC.

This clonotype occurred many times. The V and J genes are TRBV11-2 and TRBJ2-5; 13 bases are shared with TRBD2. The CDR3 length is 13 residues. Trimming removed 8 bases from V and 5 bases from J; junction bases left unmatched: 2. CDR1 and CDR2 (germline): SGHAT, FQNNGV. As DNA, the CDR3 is TGTGCCAGCGGGACTAGCGGGATCGAGACCCAGTACTTC. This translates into CASGTSGIETQYF.

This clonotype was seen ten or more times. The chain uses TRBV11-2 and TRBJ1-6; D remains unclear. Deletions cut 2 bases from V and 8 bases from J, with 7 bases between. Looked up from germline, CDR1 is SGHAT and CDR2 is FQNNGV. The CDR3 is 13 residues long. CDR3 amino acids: CASSLSYDSPLHF. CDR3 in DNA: TGTGCCAGCAGCTTAAGTTACGATTCACCCCTCCACTTT.

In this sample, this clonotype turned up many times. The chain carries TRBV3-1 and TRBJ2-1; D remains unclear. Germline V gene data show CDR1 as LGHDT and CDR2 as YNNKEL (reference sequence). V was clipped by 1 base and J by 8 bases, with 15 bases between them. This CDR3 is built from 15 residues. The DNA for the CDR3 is TGTGCCAGCAGCCAAGTACTTTCTTCTGGAGATGAGCAGTTCTTC. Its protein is CASSQVLSSGDEQFF.

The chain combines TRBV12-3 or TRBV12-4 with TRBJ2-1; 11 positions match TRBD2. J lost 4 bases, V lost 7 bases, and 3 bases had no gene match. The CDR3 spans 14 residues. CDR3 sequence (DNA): TGTGCCAGCACCTGGACTAGCGGGTACAATGAGCAGTTCTTC. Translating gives CASTWTSGYNEQFF.

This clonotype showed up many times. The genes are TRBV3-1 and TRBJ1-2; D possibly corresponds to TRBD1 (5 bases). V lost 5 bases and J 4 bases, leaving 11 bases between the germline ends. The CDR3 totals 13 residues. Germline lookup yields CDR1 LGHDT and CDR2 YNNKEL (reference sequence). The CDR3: CASSRDGRYGYTF. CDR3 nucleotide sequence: TGTGCCAGCAGCAGGGACGGCCGCTATGGCTACACCTTC.

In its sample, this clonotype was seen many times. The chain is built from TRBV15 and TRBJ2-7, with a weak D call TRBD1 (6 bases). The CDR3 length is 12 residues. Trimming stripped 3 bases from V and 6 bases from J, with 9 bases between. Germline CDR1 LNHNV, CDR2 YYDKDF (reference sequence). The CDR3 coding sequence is TGTGCCACCAGCAGTGTAGGGGGCGAGCAGTACTTC. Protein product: CATSSVGGEQYF.

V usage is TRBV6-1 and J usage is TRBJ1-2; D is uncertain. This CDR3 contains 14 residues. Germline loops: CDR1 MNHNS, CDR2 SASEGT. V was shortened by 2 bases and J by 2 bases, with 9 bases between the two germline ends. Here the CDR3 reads CASSEWSANYGYTF. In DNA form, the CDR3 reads TGTGCCAGCAGTGAATGGTCTGCAAACTATGGCTACACCTTC.

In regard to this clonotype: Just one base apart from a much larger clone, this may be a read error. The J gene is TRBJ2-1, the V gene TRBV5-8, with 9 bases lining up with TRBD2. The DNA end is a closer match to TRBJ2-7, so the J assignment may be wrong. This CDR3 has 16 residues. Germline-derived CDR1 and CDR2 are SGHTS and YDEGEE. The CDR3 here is CASSLASLAGNNEQYF. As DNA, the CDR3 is TGTGCCAGCAGCTTGGCCAGCCTAGCGGGAAACAATGAGCAGTACTTC.

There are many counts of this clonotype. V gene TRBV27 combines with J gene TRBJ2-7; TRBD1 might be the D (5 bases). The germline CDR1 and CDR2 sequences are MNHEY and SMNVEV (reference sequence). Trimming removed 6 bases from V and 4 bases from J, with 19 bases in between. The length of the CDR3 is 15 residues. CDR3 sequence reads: CASRSLGHGSYEQYF. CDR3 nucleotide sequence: TGTGCCAGCAGGTCTCTCGGACACGGCTCTTACGAGCAGTACTTC.

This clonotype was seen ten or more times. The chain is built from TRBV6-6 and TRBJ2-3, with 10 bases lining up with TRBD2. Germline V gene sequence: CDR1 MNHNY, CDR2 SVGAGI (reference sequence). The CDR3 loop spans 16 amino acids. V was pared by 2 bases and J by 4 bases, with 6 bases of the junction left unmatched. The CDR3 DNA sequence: TGTGCCAGCAGTTACGTAGTAGCGGGGGGCCCAGATACGCAGTATTTT. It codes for CASSYVVAGGPDTQYF.

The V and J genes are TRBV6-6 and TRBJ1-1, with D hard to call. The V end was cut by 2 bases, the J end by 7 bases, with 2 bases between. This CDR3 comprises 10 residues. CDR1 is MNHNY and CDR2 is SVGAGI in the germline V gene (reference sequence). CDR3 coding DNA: TGTGCCAGCAGTTACCTTGAAGCTTTCTTT. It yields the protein CASSYLEAFF.

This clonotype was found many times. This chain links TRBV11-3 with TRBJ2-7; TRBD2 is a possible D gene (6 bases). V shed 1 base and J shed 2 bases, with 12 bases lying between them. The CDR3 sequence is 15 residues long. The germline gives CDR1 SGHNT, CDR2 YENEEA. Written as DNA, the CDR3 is TGTGCCAGCAGCTTAGTTCCGGGAGTACCCTACGAGCAGTACTTC. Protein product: CASSLVPGVPYEQYF.

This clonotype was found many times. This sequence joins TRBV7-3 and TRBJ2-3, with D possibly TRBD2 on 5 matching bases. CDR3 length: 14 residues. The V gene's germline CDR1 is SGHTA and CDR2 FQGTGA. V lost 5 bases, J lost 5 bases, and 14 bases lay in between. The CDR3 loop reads CASSRVGSGDTQYF. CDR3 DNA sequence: TGTGCCAGCAGCCGTGTGGGCAGCGGAGATACGCAGTATTTT.

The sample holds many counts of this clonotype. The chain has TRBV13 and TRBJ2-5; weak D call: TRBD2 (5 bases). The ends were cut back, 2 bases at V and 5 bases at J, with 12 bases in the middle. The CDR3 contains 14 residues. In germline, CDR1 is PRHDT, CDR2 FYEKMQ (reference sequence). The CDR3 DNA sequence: TGTGCCAGCAGCTTAATTCAACAGCGGGAGACCCAGTACTTC. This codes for CASSLIQQRETQYF.

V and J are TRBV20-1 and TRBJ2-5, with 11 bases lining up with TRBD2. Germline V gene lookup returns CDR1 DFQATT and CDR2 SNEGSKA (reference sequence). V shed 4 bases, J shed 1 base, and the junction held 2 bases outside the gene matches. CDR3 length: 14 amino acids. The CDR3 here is CSAKGLAVQETQYF. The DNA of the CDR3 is TGCAGTGCTAAGGGACTAGCGGTCCAAGAGACCCAGTACTTC.

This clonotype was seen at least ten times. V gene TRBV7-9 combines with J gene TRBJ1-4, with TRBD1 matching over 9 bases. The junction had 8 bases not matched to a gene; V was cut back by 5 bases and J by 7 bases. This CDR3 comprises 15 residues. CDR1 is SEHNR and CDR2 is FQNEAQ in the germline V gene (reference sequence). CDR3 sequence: CASSPRDREAEKLFF. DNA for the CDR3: TGTGCCAGCAGCCCCCGGGACAGGGAGGCTGAAAAACTGTTTTTT.

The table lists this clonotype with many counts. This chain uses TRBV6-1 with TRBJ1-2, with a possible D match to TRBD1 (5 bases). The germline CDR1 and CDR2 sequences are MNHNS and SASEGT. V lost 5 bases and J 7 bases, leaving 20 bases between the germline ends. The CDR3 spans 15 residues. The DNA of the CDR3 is TGTGCCAGCAGTTATAGCGAGGGACCGTCGTGTGGCTACACCTTC. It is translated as CASSYSEGPSCGYTF.

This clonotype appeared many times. The CDR3 DNA is TGTGCCAGTAAGGCCCGGGGTTCGGAGGGACTCTACGAGCAGTACTTC. Its translation is CASKARGSEGLYEQYF. This rearrangement joins TRBV19 to TRBJ2-7; perhaps TRBD2 as D (6 bases). V lost 7 bases and J lost 3, with 22 bases in between. The CDR3 has 16 amino acids. The germline V gene has CDR1 LNHDA and CDR2 SQIVND (reference sequence).